One and the same sample provided the 21 T cell receptor beta chains below, sequenced in a study of T cell clonality in common variable immunodeficiency. The repertoire was sequenced with immunoSEQ multiplex PCR; TCRdb's copy has only in-frame clones and lacks some. This sample carries about 42,000 clones and no singletons, and 2.1% goes to the top ten. The sample consisted of peripheral blood mononuclear cells. Receptors originate from a person aged 18-70 years in good health.

This clone has a handful of counts. The DNA ends 3 residues before the CDR3 does, and the rest of the CDR3 is filled in from the germline J gene. The rearrangement uses TRBV19 and TRBJ1-2, with D uncertain. This CDR3 spans 17 amino acids. Germline V lookup: CDR1 LNHDA, CDR2 SQIVND (reference sequence). CDR3 loop: CASSMGSGSFSYNDYTF. The DNA read from the CDR3 is TGTGCCAGTAGTATGGGAAGCGGGAGTTTCTCCTACAATGAC.

This clone was detected ten times or more. From the germline J gene comes the end of the CDR3, since the read stops 3 residues before it. The chain employs TRBV15 and TRBJ1-4; tentative D call: TRBD1 (6 bases). Trimming left V 3 bases short and J 5 bases short, with 13 bases between. This CDR3 comprises 15 residues. The germline CDR1 and CDR2 sequences are LNHNV and YYDKDF (reference sequence). The CDR3 DNA, read in part, is TGTGCCACCAGCAGGAGCAGGGGAGGCAATGAAAAA. This codes for CATSRSRGGNEK. The whole CDR3 is CATSRSRGGNEKLFF.

This clone was found many times. The read falls 3 residues short of the CDR3 end, and the missing part is taken from the germline J gene. The chain has TRBV29-1 and TRBJ1-1; D remains unclear. This CDR3 spans 12 amino acids. V dropped 6 bases and J dropped 2 bases, with 10 bases sitting between them. The V gene's germline CDR1 is SQVTM and CDR2 ANQGSEA. The DNA read from the CDR3 is TGCAGCGTCATCACACTAAACACTGAA. This sequence encodes CSVITLNTE. The complete CDR3 protein is CSVITLNTEAFF.

This clone was observed many times. The read ends 3 residues before the CDR3 terminus; that terminus is restored from the germline J gene. The chain uses TRBV11-2 and TRBJ2-5; 7 bases match TRBD2. V lost 1 base, J lost 5 bases, and 7 bases stayed unmatched. Germline values: CDR1 SGHAT, CDR2 FQNNGV. This CDR3 spans 15 amino acids. The CDR3 DNA, read in part, is TGTGCCAGCAGCTTAGTAACCGGGACTAAGGAGACC. Translating gives CASSLVTGTKET. The whole CDR3 protein is CASSLVTGTKETQYF.

This clone was counted ten times or more. The read halts 3 residues ahead of the CDR3 end, with the missing end drawn from the germline J gene. V and J are TRBV18 and TRBJ2-1; a weak D match, TRBD1 (9 bases). Germline loops: CDR1 KGHSH, CDR2 LQKENI. With 3 bases removed from V and 7 bases from J, the gap between germline ends came to 19 bases. The CDR3 sequence is 16 residues long. CDR3 residues: CASSPLAGGQGNEQFF. CDR3 bases read: TGTGCCAGCTCACCTCTGGCGGGAGGACAGGGGAATGAG.

This clone was counted at least ten times. The read terminates 3 residues ahead of where the CDR3 ends, so the germline J gene completes it. This chain links TRBV29-1 with TRBJ1-4; 8 bases are a match to TRBD1. Per the germline V gene, CDR1 is SQVTM and CDR2 is ANQGSEA. Unmatched junction bases numbered 5, after V lost 6 bases and J lost 5 bases. The CDR3 has 13 residues. The sequenced part of the CDR3 DNA is TGCAGCGTGCTGGGACAGGCAAATGAAAAA. As protein: CSVLGQANEK. From start to end, the CDR3 is CSVLGQANEKLFF.

This clone has ten or more counts. The CDR3 end lies 3 residues beyond the end of the read and is filled in from the germline J gene. The chain employs TRBV5-1 and TRBJ2-3, with 7 bases aligning to TRBD2. Per the germline V gene, CDR1 is SGHRS and CDR2 is YFSETQ. V shed 0 bases and J 1 base; nucleotides not matched to a gene: 2. This CDR3 is 15 amino acids long. The CDR3 bases that were read are TGCGCCAGCAGCTTGGCCACTAGCGGCACAGATACG. It translates to CASSLATSGTDT. The entire CDR3 protein reads CASSLATSGTDTQYF.

This clone has a count of ten or more. The read ends 3 residues before the CDR3 terminus; that terminus is restored from the germline J gene. The chain carries TRBV12-3 or TRBV12-4 and TRBJ2-7; a possible D gene is TRBD1 (5 bases). V was pared by 7 bases and J by 3 bases, with 16 bases between. The length of the CDR3 is 14 residues. The DNA read from the CDR3 is TGTGCCAGCACCGATGACAGCCGTCTCTACGAG. Translating gives CASTDDSRLYE. The entire CDR3 reads CASTDDSRLYEQYF.

Ten or more counts support this clone. The read falls 3 residues short of the CDR3 end, and the missing part is taken from the germline J gene. The rearrangement uses TRBV19 and TRBJ1-1; D possibly corresponds to TRBD1 (5 bases). CDR1 and CDR2 from the germline V gene are LNHDA and SQIVND (reference sequence). There are 13 residues in the CDR3. Trimming shortened V by 7 bases and J by 1 base, and 10 bases separated the two germline ends. The covered CDR3 bases are TGTGCCAGTACCTCAGGGAGGAACACTGAA. The encoded protein is CASTSGRNTE. The entire CDR3 reads CASTSGRNTEAFF.

This clone was seen at least ten times. Here the CDR3 reads CASSSGQGTDEQYF. Incomplete CDR3 DNA: TGTGCCAGTAGCTCAGGACAGGGGACCGACGAG. J is TRBJ2-7 and V is TRBV19; the match to TRBD1 covers 9 bases. The read ends 3 residues shy of where the CDR3 ends; the end is completed using the germline J gene. V trimming: 6 bases; J trimming: 5 bases; junction bases outside the gene matches: 8. Germline V gene lookup returns CDR1 LNHDA and CDR2 SQIVND (reference sequence). This CDR3 is 14 amino acids long. Drawing the rest from reference TRBV19 and TRBJ2-7, the complete variable domain is DGGITQSPKYLFRKEGQNVTLSCEQNLNHDAMYWYRQDPGQGLRLIYYSQIVNDFQKGDIAEGYSVSREKKESFPLTVTSAQKNPTAFYLCASSSGQGTDEQYFGPGTRLTVT.

There are a few counts of this clone. With the read ending 3 residues before the CDR3 end, the germline J gene is used to fill in that end. This chain uses TRBV30 with TRBJ2-1; the D gene is possibly TRBD2 (7 bases). The length of the CDR3 is 13 residues. Germline V gene sequence: CDR1 GTSNPN, CDR2 SVGIG (reference sequence). V shed 5 bases and J shed 9 bases, with 17 bases lying between them. The CDR3 here is CAWDGGRSSEQFF. CDR3 DNA (partial): TGTGCCTGGGACGGGGGGCGTTCATCTGAG.

Worth noting for this clone: The read terminates 3 residues before the CDR3 end, so the remaining end is supplied by the germline J gene. The V call is TRBV7-2, the J call TRBJ1-1; perhaps TRBD1 as D (5 bases). In germline, CDR1 is SGHTA, CDR2 FQGNSA. The CDR3 runs to 14 residues. Trimming stripped 3 bases from V and 0 bases from J, with 8 bases between. The sequenced CDR3 bases are TGTGCCAGCAGCTTTTCCAGGGTGAACACTGAA. As protein: CASSFSRVNTE. The complete CDR3 sequence is CASSFSRVNTEAFF.

This clone occurred many times. The read is 3 residues too short to cover the CDR3 end, so that end is filled in from the germline J gene. The chain has TRBV7-2 and TRBJ1-5; 7 positions agree with TRBD1. V dropped 1 base and J dropped 7; count of bases not matched to a gene: 1. The CDR3 has 13 amino acids. Germline CDR1 SGHTA, CDR2 FQGNSA. CDR3 DNA (partial): TGTGCCAGCAGCTTAGGACAGGGCCAGCCC. The encoded protein is CASSLGQGQP. The full-length CDR3 reads as CASSLGQGQPQHF.

This clone was found many times. The missing CDR3 end, 3 residues past where the read stops, is filled in from the germline J gene. V and J are TRBV11-2 and TRBJ2-2; TRBD2 matches at 10 bases. Losses at the gene ends were 5 bases for V and 7 bases for J; bases not matched to a gene: 4. Germline V gives CDR1 SGHAT, CDR2 FQNNGV. The CDR3 covers 14 residues. The part of the CDR3 DNA that was read is TGTGCCAGCAGCCCCCGGACTAGCGGCGGGGAG. This gives the protein CASSPRTSGGE. The whole CDR3 sequence reads CASSPRTSGGELFF.

This clone was counted at least ten times. The CDR3 sequence: CASSSVVGTDTQYF. Incomplete CDR3 DNA: TGCGCCAGCAGCTCCGTAGTGGGCACAGATACG. V gene TRBV5-1 combines with J gene TRBJ2-3, with D uncertain. The observed sequence ends 3 residues before the CDR3 terminus, with the missing tail filled in from the germline J gene. Germline CDR1 is SGHRS and CDR2 is YFSETQ. This CDR3 spans 14 amino acids. Trimming pared 3 bases from V and 1 base from J, leaving 9 bases between.

This clone was counted at least ten times. The sequence runs out 3 residues before the end of the CDR3; the remainder is reconstructed from the germline J gene. The rearrangement joins TRBV20-1 to TRBJ1-2; D might be TRBD1 (5 bases). CDR1 and CDR2 from the germline V gene are DFQATT and SNEGSKA (reference sequence). This CDR3 spans 10 amino acids. Trimming left V 5 bases short and J 6 bases short, with 7 bases between. CDR3 protein: CSALGDGYTF. CDR3 DNA (partial): TGCAGTGCTCTAGGGGATGGC.

The table lists this clone with many counts. The read stops 3 residues short of the end of the CDR3; the missing end is completed from the germline J gene. This sequence joins TRBV9 and TRBJ1-6, with 9 bases identical to TRBD1. V lost 3 bases and J lost 4; bases outside the gene matches: 2. Germline V gives CDR1 SGDLS, CDR2 YYNGEE. There are 15 residues in the CDR3. Partial CDR3 DNA: TGTGCCAGCAGCGCCGGGACAGGGTATAATTCACCC. Its translation is CASSAGTGYNSP. The entire CDR3 sequence reads CASSAGTGYNSPLHF.

With respect to this clone: With the read ending 3 residues before the CDR3 end, the germline J gene is used to fill in that end. The chain has TRBV5-5 and TRBJ2-5, with TRBD1 as a possible D gene (5 bases). Germline CDR1 is SGHKS and CDR2 is YYEKEE (reference sequence). CDR3 length: 14 amino acids. V shed 3 bases and J shed 2 bases, with 11 bases lying between them. The part of the CDR3 DNA that was read is TGTGCCAGCAGCTCTGGACATACGCAAGAGACC. This gives the protein CASSSGHTQET. The full CDR3 protein reads CASSSGHTQETQYF.

Ten or more counts support this clone. The part of the CDR3 DNA that was read is TGCAGTGCTAGCCAGGGAAGGTCACTCACAGATACG. This sequence encodes CSASQGRSLTDT. The full CDR3 sequence reads CSASQGRSLTDTQYF. This chain links TRBV20-1 with TRBJ2-3; D is perhaps TRBD1 (5 bases). Read data end 3 residues before the CDR3 end; the end is taken from the germline J gene. The CDR3 is 15 amino acids. Germline CDR1 is DFQATT and CDR2 is SNEGSKA (reference sequence). V was pared by 3 bases and J by 2 bases, with 15 bases between.

This clone was recorded at least ten times. The CDR3 end falls 3 residues outside the read, so it is completed with the germline J gene. The V call is TRBV6-1, the J call TRBJ2-4; D uncertain. CDR3 length: 15 amino acids. Germline CDR1 reads MNHNS; CDR2 reads SASEGT. The ends were cut back, 3 bases at V and 2 bases at J, with 11 bases in the middle. The CDR3 bases that were read are TGTGCCAGCAGTGAGCCCGTATACACCAAAAACATT. The encoded protein is CASSEPVYTKNI. The whole CDR3 is CASSEPVYTKNIQYF.

Many counts were recorded for this clone. The sequenced CDR3 bases are TGTGCCAGCAGCTCCTCAGAAGTGGAGACC. Translation gives CASSSSEVET. From start to end, the CDR3 is CASSSSEVETQYF. The rearrangement uses TRBV7-7 and TRBJ2-5; D gene unclear. The CDR3 goes on 3 residues after the read ends, and that part is filled in from the germline J gene. CDR3 size: 13 residues. The germline gives CDR1 SSHAT, CDR2 FNYEAQ (reference sequence). V was clipped by 4 bases and J by 5 bases, with 11 bases between them.